The next 15 T cell receptor beta chains were all read from a single sample in a study of response to subunit inactivated influenza vaccine. MiXCR, applied by TCRdb to the RT-PCR reads, yields one record per CDR3 protein. The table records around 850,000 distinct CDR3 sequences, approximately 17% of them present only once. The specimen comprised PBMCs from blood, sampled approximately 5 days after vaccination. The receptors were gathered from a man aged 45 to 65 who received an inactivated influenza vaccine.

This clonotype was observed a handful of times. The V and J genes are TRBV7-2 and TRBJ2-1, with 7 positions matching TRBD2. J gave up 4 bases and V 4 bases, and 10 bases lay outside the gene matches. The CDR3 length is 16 residues. CDR1 and CDR2 (germline): SGHTA, FQGNSA. The DNA for the CDR3 is TGTGCCAGCAGCTATAGGTCATCAGCGGGGTACAATGAGCAGTTCTTC. This codes for CASSYRSSAGYNEQFF.

This clonotype was detected only a few times. The V gene is TRBV12-3 or TRBV12-4, the J gene TRBJ2-3; tentative D call: TRBD2 (6 bases). V shed 3 bases and J shed 2 bases, with 18 bases lying between them. CDR3 length: 17 amino acids. CDR3 in amino acids: CASSFPSSGDTTDTQYF. The CDR3 DNA reads as TGTGCCAGCAGTTTTCCGAGTAGCGGTGACACCACAGATACGCAGTATTTT.

The table lists this clonotype with a few counts. The chain joins TRBV20-1 to TRBJ2-7, with no clear D. V was trimmed by 3 bases and J by 4 bases, leaving 10 bases between them. CDR1 DFQATT and CDR2 SNEGSKA come from the germline V gene (reference sequence). This CDR3 region has 12 residues. The CDR3 bases are TGCAGTGCTAGGGGTAGGGCTTACGAGCAGTACTTC. Protein product: CSARGRAYEQYF.

This clonotype was seen a few times. This chain uses TRBV7-4 with TRBJ2-7; TRBD1 agrees at 7 bases. Germline V lookup: CDR1 SGHVT, CDR2 SQSDAQ. This CDR3 has 14 residues. The V gene end was trimmed by 10 bases and the J gene end by 2 bases; junction bases not matched to a gene: 11. The CDR3 loop is CATQPGTAAYEQYF. The CDR3 DNA sequence: TGTGCCACCCAACCCGGGACAGCTGCCTACGAGCAGTACTTC.

V gene TRBV20-1 combines with J gene TRBJ2-1, with D unresolved. The CDR3 has 13 residues. CDR1 is DFQATT, CDR2 SNEGSKA, per germline (reference sequence). Trimming stripped 3 bases from V and 7 bases from J, with 13 bases between. DNA of the CDR3: TGCAGTGCTAGTCGGCTAGTTGGTAATGAGCAGTTCTTC. Translation: CSASRLVGNEQFF.

At least ten counts were recorded for this clonotype. The chain is built from TRBV2 and TRBJ2-2; TRBD1 matches 9 bases. The length of the CDR3 is 15 residues. V lost 6 bases and J lost 6; bases outside the gene matches: 8. Germline assignment: CDR1 SNHLY and CDR2 FYNNEI. This CDR3 reads CASRNQQGAAGELFF. CDR3 coding DNA: TGTGCCAGCAGGAATCAACAGGGGGCCGCCGGGGAGCTGTTTTTT.

This clonotype was seen only a few times. J is TRBJ2-2 and V is TRBV12-3 or TRBV12-4, with 8 bases aligning to TRBD2. V was pared by 1 base and J by 6 bases, with 7 bases of the junction left unmatched. The CDR3 extends over 16 amino acids. The CDR3 loop is CASSLGSGAAAGELFF. The CDR3 DNA sequence: TGTGCCAGCAGTTTAGGTAGCGGGGCCGCGGCCGGGGAGCTGTTTTTT.

The genes are TRBV20-1 and TRBJ2-7; D may be TRBD1 or TRBD2 (5 bases each). CDR3 size: 16 residues. The germline V and J ends were trimmed by 5 bases and 5 bases, with 25 bases remaining between them. Germline loops: CDR1 DFQATT, CDR2 SNEGSKA (reference sequence). The CDR3 spells CSAVPVGTAPRDEQYF. The CDR3 coding sequence is TGCAGTGCTGTACCAGTGGGGACGGCGCCTAGGGACGAGCAGTACTTC.

The chain joins TRBV29-1 to TRBJ2-1, with 13 bases lining up with TRBD2. Germline V gene lookup returns CDR1 SQVTM and CDR2 ANQGSEA. V lost 4 bases, J lost 9 bases, and 6 bases stayed unmatched. There are 14 residues in the CDR3. CDR3: CSVGGLAGDFEQFF. CDR3 in DNA: TGCAGCGTTGGAGGACTAGCGGGAGACTTTGAGCAGTTCTTC.

V gene TRBV29-1 combines with J gene TRBJ2-3; D is perhaps TRBD2 (5 bases). Trimming cost V 4 bases and J 2 bases, with 13 bases left between them. The CDR3 is made up of 14 amino acids. From germline, CDR1 is SQVTM and CDR2 ANQGSEA. CDR3 DNA: TGCAGCGTTGTACCGGGAATTTCCACAGATACGCAGTATTTT. Protein product: CSVVPGISTDTQYF.

A remark on this clonotype: Its ends do not fully match the called genes, so a read error is possible. The rearrangement joins TRBV7-2 to TRBJ2-6, with TRBD1 as a possible D gene (5 bases). This CDR3 region has 20 residues. Germline V gene data show CDR1 as SGHTA and CDR2 as FQGNSA. CDR3 bases: TGTGTCAGCAGCTTAGCTCGGTTTGTAGGACAAAGCTCTGGGGCCAACGTCCTGACTTTC. Its protein is CVSSLARFVGQSSGANVLTF.

There are a few counts of this clonotype. This chain joins TRBV5-6 and TRBJ2-7, with TRBD1 matching over 8 bases. Germline V lookup: CDR1 SGHDT, CDR2 YYEEEE. This CDR3 comprises 15 residues. With V trimmed by 4 bases and J by 6 bases, 12 bases remained unmatched. This chain's CDR3 is CASSVRMTGAREQYF. The DNA of the CDR3 is TGTGCCAGCAGCGTGAGGATGACAGGGGCCCGCGAGCAGTACTTC.

The rearrangement joins TRBV7-8 to TRBJ2-1, with 10 bases lining up with TRBD2. The germline V gene has CDR1 SGHVS and CDR2 FQNEAQ. J gave up 7 bases and V 5 bases, and 8 bases lay outside the gene matches. This CDR3 region has 15 residues. The CDR3 region is CASSPNRLAGNEQFF. CDR3 coding DNA: TGTGCCAGCAGCCCAAACAGACTAGCGGGTAATGAGCAGTTCTTC. The full variable domain, completed using reference TRBV7-8 and TRBJ2-1, is GAGVSQSPRYKVAKRGQDVALRCDPISGHVSLFWYQQALGQGPEFLTYFQNEAQLDKSGLPSDRFFAERPEGSVSTLKIQRTQQEDSAVYLCASSPNRLAGNEQFFGPGTRLTVL.

V and J are TRBV7-2 and TRBJ2-2; D uncertain. Looked up from germline, CDR1 is SGHTA and CDR2 is FQGNSA. Deletions cut 2 bases from V and 4 bases from J, with 14 bases between. The CDR3 is 16 amino acids. CDR3 nucleotides: TGTGCCAGCAGCTTATCTGGTCCCTTCGTCACCGGGGAGCTGTTTTTT. It specifies CASSLSGPFVTGELFF.

With respect to this clonotype: The germline gene is not matched at one end of the junction; a read error may be the cause. This chain links TRBV5-5 with TRBJ2-7; D possibly corresponds to TRBD1 (6 bases). CDR3 size: 17 residues. Looked up from germline, CDR1 is SGHKS and CDR2 is YYEKEE (reference sequence). The CDR3 here is CASSSLHTGTNPYEQCF. CDR3 sequence (DNA): TGTGCCAGCAGCTCCCTACACACCGGGACAAACCCCTACGAGCAGTGCTTC.